The clone carrying this T cell receptor beta chain has more than one count but fewer than ten. What it binds is unknown. This entry comes from a study of cytomegalovirus exposure and HLA in healthy donors. Overall study results and limits: Further analysis was carried out later, and it showed several of the most significant clusters appearing linked to common viral pathogens. Exclusion applied to some V segments, including TRBV6-2 and TRBV6-3, as they were indistinguishable.

PCR involved 60 Vbeta and 13 Jbeta primers. The protocol was immunoSEQ multiplex PCR, while the TCRdb copy is restricted to in-frame clones and leaves out a portion. The sample includes over 70,000 clones, about 77% of them seen just once. This CDR3 has 13 residues. Trimming pared 6 bases from V and 5 bases from J, leaving 13 bases between. Germline V gives CDR1 MNHEY, CDR2 SVGAGI. The clonotype comes from a male donor in good health and CMV-seropositive. The V and J genes are TRBV6-5 and TRBJ1-2; tentative D call: TRBD1 (5 bases). The sequenced sample consisted of PBMCs. CDR3 protein: CASRPQGVYGYTF. The CDR3 DNA is TGTGCCAGCAGGCCCCAGGGTGTTTATGGCTACACCTTC.